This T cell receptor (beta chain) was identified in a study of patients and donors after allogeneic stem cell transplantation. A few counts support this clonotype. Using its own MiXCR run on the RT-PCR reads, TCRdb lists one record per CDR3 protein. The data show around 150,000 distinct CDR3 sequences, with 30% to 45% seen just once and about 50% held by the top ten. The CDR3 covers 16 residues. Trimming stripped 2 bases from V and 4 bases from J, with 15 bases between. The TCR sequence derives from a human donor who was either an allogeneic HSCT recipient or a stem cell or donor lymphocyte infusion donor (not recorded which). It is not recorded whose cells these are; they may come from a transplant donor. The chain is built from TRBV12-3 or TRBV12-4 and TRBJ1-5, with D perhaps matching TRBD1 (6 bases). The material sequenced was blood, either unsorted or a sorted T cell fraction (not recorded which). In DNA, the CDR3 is TGTGCCAGCAGTTTATTGTACGGACAGCTGAATCAGCCCCAGCATTTT. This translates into CASSLLYGQLNQPQHF.